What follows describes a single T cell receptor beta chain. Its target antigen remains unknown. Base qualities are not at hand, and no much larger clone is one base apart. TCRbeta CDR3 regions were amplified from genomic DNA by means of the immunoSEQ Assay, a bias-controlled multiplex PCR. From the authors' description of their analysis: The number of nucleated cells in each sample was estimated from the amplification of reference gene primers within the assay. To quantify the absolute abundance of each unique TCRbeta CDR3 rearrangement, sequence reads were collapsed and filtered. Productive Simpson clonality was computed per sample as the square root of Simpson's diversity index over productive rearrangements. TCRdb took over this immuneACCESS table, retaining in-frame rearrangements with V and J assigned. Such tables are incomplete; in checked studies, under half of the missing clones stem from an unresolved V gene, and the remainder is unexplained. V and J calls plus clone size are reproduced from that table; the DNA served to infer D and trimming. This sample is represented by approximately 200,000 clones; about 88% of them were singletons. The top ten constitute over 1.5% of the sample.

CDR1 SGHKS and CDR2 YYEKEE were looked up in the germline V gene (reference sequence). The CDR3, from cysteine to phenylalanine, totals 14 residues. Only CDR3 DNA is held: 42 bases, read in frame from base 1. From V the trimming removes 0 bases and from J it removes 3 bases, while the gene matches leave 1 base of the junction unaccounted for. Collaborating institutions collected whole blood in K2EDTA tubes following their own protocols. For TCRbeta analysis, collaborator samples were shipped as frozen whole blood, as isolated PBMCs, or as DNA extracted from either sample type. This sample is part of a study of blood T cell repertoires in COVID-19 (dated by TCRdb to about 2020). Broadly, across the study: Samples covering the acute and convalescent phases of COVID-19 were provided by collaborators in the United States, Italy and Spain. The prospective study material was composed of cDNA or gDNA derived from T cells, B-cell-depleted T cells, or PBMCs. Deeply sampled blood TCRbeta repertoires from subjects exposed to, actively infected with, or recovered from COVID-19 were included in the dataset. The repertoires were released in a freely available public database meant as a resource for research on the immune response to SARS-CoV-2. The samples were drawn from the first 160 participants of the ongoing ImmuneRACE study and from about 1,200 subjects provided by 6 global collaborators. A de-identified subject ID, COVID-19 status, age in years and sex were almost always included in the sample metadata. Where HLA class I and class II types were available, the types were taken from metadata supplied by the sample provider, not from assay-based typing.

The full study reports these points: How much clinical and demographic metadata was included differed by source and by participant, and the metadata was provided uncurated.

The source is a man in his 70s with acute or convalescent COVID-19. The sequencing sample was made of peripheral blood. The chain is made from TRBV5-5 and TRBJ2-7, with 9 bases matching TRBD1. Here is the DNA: TGTGCCAGCAGCTTGGGGGACAGGGTCTACGAGCAGTACTTC. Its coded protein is CASSLGDRVYEQYF.